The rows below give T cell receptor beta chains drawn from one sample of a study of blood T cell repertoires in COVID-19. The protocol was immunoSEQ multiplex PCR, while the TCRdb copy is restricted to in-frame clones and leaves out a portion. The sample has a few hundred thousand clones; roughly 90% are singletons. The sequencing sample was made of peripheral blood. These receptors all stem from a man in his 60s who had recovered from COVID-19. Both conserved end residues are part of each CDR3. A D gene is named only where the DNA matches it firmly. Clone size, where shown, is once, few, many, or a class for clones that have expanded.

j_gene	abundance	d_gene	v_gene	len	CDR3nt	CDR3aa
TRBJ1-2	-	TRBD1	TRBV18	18	TGTGCCAGCTCACCACTTAGGGACAGGGGACAACCTCTCTATGGCTACACCTTC	CASSPLRDRGQPLYGYTF
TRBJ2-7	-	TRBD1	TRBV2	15	TGTGCCAGCAGGAGACAGGGGGCAGGCTCCTACGAGCAGTACTTC	CASRRQGAGSYEQYF
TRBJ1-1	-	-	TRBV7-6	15	TGTGCCAGCAGCTTAGACCCGGGGGTCGACACTGAAGCTTTCTTT	CASSLDPGVDTEAFF
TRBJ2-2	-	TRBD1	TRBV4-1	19	TGCGCCAGCAGCCAAGATATCGGGACAGGCGTACCGAACACCGGGGAGCTGTTTTTT	CASSQDIGTGVPNTGELFF
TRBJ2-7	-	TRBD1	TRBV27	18	TGTGCCAGCAGCCCGCCAAGGACAGGCCCGATTAATCACTACGAGCAGTACTTC	CASSPPRTGPINHYEQYF
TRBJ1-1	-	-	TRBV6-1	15	TGTGCCAGCAGTGAACGGCAGGCCCTGAACACTGAAGCTTTCTTT	CASSERQALNTEAFF
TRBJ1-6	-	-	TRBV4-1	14	TGCGCCAGCAGCCAAGAGGGCATAAATTCACCCCTCCACTTT	CASSQEGINSPLHF
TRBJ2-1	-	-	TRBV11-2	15	TGTGCCAGCAGCTTAGCCGGGGGTTCCTACAATGAGCAGTTCTTC	CASSLAGGSYNEQFF
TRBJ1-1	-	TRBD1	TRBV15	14	TGTGCCACCTGGTGGAGACAGGGGTCCGCTGAAGCTTTCTTT	CATWWRQGSAEAFF
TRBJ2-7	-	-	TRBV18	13	TGTGCCAGCTCACCAGGGACAACGGGAGAGCAGTACTTC	CASSPGTTGEQYF
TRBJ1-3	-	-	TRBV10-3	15	TGTGCCATCAGTTCCTCGGGTATTCTCGGAAACACCATATATTTT	CAISSSGILGNTIYF
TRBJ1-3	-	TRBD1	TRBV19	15	TGTGCCAGTAGTCCCGACAGGGTCTCTGGAAACACCATATATTTT	CASSPDRVSGNTIYF
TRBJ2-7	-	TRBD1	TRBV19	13	TGTGCCAGTAGTTGGTCAGGGGGCTACGAGCAGTACTTC	CASSWSGGYEQYF
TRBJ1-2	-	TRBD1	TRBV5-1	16	TGCGCCAGCAGCAATCGCCAGACAGGGGGCGCGAAGGGCTACACCTTC	CASSNRQTGGAKGYTF
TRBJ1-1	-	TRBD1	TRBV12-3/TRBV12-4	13	TGTGCCAGCACCGGACAGGTGAACACTGAAGCTTTCTTT	CASTGQVNTEAFF
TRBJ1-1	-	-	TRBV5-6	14	TGTGCCAGCAGCTCGGACATAATGAACACTGAAGCTTTCTTT	CASSSDIMNTEAFF
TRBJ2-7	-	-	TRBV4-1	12	TGCGCCAGCACAGACAGCACCTACGAGCAGTACTTC	CASTDSTYEQYF
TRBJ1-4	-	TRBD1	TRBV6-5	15	TGTGCCAGCAGGCCTGACAGGGGAATAGGTGAAAAACTGTTTTTT	CASRPDRGIGEKLFF
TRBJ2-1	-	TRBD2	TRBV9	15	TGTGCCAGCAGCCAGTCGACGGGGGGGCCCACTGAGCAGTTCTTC	CASSQSTGGPTEQFF
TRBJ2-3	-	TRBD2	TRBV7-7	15	TGTGCTAGCAGCCGGAGCGGGGCTAGCACAGATACGCAGTATTTT	CASSRSGASTDTQYF
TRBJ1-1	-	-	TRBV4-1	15	TGCGCCAGCAGCCGATCCGAGGACTTGAACACTGAAGCTTTCTTT	CASSRSEDLNTEAFF
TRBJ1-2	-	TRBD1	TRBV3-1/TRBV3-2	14	TGTGCCAGCAGCCCGTGGACAGGTCGGGAGGGCTACACCTTC	CASSPWTGREGYTF
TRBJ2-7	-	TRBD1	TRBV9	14	TGTGCCAGCAGCAGGGACCGGGACAGGGGCGAGCAGTACTTC	CASSRDRDRGEQYF
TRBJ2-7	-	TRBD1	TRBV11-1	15	TGTGCCAGCAGTTCCGACTTCGGGACAGACTACGAGCAGTACTTC	CASSSDFGTDYEQYF
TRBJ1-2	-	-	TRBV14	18	TGTGCCAGCAGCCAAGATAGGGGGATAGAGGGGACCCTCTATGGCTACACCTTC	CASSQDRGIEGTLYGYTF
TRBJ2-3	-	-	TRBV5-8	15	TGTGCCAGTCGGCCAGGGGACCTTAGGACAGATACGCAGTATTTT	CASRPGDLRTDTQYF
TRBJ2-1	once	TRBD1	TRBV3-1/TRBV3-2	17	TGTGCCAGCAGCCAAACGGACAGGGGGCTCGGCTACAATGAGCAGTTCTTC	CASSQTDRGLGYNEQFF
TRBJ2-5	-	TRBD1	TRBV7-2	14	TGTGCCAGCAGCTTAGCAGGGGGCGGTGAGACCCAGTACTTC	CASSLAGGGETQYF
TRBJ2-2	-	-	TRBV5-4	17	TGTGCCAGCAGCTTGCAGATTGGGCCACCGATAACCGGGGAGCTGTTTTTT	CASSLQIGPPITGELFF
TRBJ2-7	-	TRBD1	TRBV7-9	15	TGTGCCAGCAGCTTAGGGACAGGTACATCCTACGAGCAGTACTTC	CASSLGTGTSYEQYF
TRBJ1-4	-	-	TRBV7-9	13	TGTGCCAGCAGATACGGGGGTCGGGAAAAACTGTTTTTT	CASRYGGREKLFF
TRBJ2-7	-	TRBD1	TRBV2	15	TGTGCCAGCAGTTTGACAGGGGTAGGGTCCTACGAGCAGTACTTC	CASSLTGVGSYEQYF
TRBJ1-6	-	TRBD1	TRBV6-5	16	TGTGCCAGCAGTTCCGGCGACAGGGACTATAATTCACCCCTCCACTTT	CASSSGDRDYNSPLHF
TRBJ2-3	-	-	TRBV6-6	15	TGTGCCAGCATCCAAACGAGATTCGGCACAGATACGCAGTATTTT	CASIQTRFGTDTQYF
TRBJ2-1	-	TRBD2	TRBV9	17	TGTGCCAGCAGTCCCCAAGGGGGGCTAGCGGGGGGAAATGAGCAGTTCTTC	CASSPQGGLAGGNEQFF
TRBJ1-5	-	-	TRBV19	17	TGTGCCAGTAGTATTCGTCAGGGCGTCCCACAAAATCAGCCCCAGCATTTT	CASSIRQGVPQNQPQHF
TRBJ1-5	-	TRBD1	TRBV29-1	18	TGCAGCGTTGAAGATTTAGGGGGCGTTCATACGAGCAGGGAGCCCCAGCATTTT	CSVEDLGGVHTSREPQHF
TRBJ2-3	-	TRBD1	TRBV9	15	TGTGCCAGCAGCCCGACAGGGTGGGGCACAGATACGCAGTATTTT	CASSPTGWGTDTQYF
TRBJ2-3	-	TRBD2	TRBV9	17	TGTGCCAGCAGCCCCAGGACTAGCGGGGGGATGACAGATACGCAGTATTTT	CASSPRTSGGMTDTQYF
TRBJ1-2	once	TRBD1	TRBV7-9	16	TGTGCCAGCAGCTTAGGTGAGGGGGCAAGGAGCTATGGCTACACCTTC	CASSLGEGARSYGYTF
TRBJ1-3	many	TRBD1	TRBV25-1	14	TGTGCCAGCAGTGAACCCCGGACAGGGAACACCATATATTTT	CASSEPRTGNTIYF
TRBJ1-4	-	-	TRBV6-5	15	TGTGCCAGCAATTCCCTTGAACTGCGTAATGAAAAACTGTTTTTT	CASNSLELRNEKLFF
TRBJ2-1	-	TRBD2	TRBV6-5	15	TGTGCCAGCCGCCGGGGCGGGGGGAGACCTGATGAGCAGTTCTTC	CASRRGGGRPDEQFF
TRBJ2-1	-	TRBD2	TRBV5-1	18	TGCGCCAGCAGCTTGACGGGACTAGCGGGTTATACCTACAATGAGCAGTTCTTC	CASSLTGLAGYTYNEQFF
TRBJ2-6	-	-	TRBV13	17	TGTGCCAGCAGAAGGACATTCTCGAGCTCTGGGGCCAACGTCCTGACTTTC	CASRRTFSSSGANVLTF
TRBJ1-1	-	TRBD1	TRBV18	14	TGTGCCAGCTCACAGGGACAGGGGAACACTGAAGCTTTCTTT	CASSQGQGNTEAFF
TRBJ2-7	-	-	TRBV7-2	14	TGTGCCAGCAGCTTGGGGGGGCCGAGGTACGAGCAGTACTTC	CASSLGGPRYEQYF
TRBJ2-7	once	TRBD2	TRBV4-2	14	TGTGCCAGCAGCCTGGGGACTAGTGGGTACGAGCAGTACTTC	CASSLGTSGYEQYF
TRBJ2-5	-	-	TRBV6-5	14	TGTGCCAGCAGATTGGGCAGGGTGAGAGAGACCCAGTACTTC	CASRLGRVRETQYF